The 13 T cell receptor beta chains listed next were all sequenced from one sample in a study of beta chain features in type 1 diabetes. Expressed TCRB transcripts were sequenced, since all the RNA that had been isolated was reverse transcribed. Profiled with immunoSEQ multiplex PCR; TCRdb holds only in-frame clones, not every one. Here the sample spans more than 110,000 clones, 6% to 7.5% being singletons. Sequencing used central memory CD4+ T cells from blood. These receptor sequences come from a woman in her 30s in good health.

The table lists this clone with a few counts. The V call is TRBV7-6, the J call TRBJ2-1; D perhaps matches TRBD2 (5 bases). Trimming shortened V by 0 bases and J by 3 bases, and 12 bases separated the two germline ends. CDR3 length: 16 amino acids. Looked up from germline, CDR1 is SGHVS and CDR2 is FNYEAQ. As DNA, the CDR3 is TGTGCCAGCAGCTTAGCTTCTGCGAGCGGCTACAATGAGCAGTTCTTC. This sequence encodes CASSLASASGYNEQFF.

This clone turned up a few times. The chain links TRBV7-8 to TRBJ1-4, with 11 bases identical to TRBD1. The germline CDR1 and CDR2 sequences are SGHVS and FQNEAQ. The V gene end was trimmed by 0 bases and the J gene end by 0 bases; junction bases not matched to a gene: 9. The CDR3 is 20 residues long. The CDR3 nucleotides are TGTGCCAGCAGCTTAGCGGCCGGGACAGGGGGATCGGCAACTAATGAAAAACTGTTTTTT. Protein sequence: CASSLAAGTGGSATNEKLFF.

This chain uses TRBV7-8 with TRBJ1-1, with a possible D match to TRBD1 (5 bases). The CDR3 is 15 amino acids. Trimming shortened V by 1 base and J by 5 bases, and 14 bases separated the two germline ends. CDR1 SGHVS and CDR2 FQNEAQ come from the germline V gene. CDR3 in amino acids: CASSLVGQGGTEAFF. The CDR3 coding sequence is TGTGCCAGCAGCTTAGTAGGGCAGGGAGGAACTGAAGCTTTCTTT. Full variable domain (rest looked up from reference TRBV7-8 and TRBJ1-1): GAGVSQSPRYKVAKRGQDVALRCDPISGHVSLFWYQQALGQGPEFLTYFQNEAQLDKSGLPSDRFFAERPEGSVSTLKIQRTQQEDSAVYLCASSLVGQGGTEAFFGQGTRLTVV.

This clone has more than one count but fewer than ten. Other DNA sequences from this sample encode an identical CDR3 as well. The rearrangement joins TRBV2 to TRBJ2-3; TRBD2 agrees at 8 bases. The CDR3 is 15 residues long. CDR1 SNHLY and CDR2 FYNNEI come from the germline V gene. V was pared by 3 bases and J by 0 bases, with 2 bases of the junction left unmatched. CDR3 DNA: TGTGCCAGCAGTGAGACTAGCGCGAGCACAGATACGCAGTATTTT. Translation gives CASSETSASTDTQYF.

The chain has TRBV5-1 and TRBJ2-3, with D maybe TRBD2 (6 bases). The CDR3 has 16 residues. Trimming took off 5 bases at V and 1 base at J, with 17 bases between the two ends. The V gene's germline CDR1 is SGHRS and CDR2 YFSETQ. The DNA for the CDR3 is TGCGCCAGCAGAAGGGGTTCTAGCGCTGGCACAGATACGCAGTATTTT. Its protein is CASRRGSSAGTDTQYF.

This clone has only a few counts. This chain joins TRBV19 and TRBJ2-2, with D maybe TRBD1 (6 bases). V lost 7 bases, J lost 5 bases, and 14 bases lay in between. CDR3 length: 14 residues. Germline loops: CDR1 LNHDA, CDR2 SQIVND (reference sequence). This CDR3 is CASTDQGWTGELFF. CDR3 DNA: TGTGCCAGTACGGATCAGGGGTGGACCGGGGAGCTGTTTTTT.

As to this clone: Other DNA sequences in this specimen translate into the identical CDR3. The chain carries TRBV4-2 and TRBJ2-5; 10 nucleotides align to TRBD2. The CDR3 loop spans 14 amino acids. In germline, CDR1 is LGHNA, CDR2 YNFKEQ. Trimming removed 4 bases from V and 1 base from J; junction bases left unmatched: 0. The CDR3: CASSLAGGQETQYF. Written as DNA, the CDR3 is TGTGCCAGCAGCCTAGCGGGGGGCCAAGAGACCCAGTACTTC.

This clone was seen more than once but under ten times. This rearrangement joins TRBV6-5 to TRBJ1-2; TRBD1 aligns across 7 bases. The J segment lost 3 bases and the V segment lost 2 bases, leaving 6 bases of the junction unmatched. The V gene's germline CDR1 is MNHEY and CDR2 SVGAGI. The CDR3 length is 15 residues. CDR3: CASSYTGVGDYGYTF. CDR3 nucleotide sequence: TGTGCCAGCAGTTACACAGGGGTTGGAGACTATGGCTACACCTTC.

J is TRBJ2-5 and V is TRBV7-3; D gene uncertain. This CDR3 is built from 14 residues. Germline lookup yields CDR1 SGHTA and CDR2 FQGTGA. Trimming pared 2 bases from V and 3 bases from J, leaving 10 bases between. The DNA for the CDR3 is TGTGCCAGCAGCTTAGTCCGACTGGAAGAGACCCAGTACTTC. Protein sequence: CASSLVRLEETQYF.

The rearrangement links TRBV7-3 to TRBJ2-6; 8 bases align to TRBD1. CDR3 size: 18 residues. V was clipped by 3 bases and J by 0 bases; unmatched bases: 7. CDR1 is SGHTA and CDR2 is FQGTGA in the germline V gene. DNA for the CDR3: TGTGCCAGCAGCTTGGGGGGACAGGCCCTCTCTGGGGCCAACGTCCTGACTTTC. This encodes CASSLGGQALSGANVLTF.

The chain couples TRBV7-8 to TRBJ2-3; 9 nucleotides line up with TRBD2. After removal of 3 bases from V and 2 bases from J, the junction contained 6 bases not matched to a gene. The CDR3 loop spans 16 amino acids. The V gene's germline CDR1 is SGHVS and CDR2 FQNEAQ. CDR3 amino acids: CASSLQGLATTDTQYF. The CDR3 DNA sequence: TGTGCCAGCAGCTTGCAGGGACTAGCTACCACAGATACGCAGTATTTT.

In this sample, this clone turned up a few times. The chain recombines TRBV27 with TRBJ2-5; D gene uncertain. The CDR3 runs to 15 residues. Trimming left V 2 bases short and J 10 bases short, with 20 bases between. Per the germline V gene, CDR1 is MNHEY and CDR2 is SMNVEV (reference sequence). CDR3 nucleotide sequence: TGTGCCAGCAGTTTAGTCCCCAACCCGGAAGAGGTCCAGTACTTC. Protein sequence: CASSLVPNPEEVQYF.

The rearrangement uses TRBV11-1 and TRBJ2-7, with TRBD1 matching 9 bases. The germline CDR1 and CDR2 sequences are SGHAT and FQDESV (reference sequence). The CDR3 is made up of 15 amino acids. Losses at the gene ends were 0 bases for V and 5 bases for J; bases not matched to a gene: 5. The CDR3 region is CASSLAGTGRNEQYF. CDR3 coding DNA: TGTGCCAGCAGCTTAGCCGGGACAGGGAGGAACGAGCAGTACTTC. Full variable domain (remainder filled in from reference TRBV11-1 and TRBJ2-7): EAEVAQSPRYKITEKSQAVAFWCDPISGHATLYWYRQILGQGPELLVQFQDESVVDDSQLPKDRFSAERLKGVDSTLKIQPAELGDSAMYLCASSLAGTGRNEQYFGPGTRLTVT.